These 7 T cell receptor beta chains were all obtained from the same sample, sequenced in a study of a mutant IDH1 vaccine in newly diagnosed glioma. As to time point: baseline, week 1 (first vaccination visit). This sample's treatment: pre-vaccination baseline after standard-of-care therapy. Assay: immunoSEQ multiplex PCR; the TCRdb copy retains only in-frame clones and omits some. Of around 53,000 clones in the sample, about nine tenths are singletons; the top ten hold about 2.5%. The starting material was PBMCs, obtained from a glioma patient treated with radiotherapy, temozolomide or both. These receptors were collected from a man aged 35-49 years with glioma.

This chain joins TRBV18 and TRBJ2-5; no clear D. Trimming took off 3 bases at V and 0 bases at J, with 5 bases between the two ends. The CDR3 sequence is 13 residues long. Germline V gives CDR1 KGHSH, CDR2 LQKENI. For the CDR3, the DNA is TGTGCCAGCTCACCCGATCACCAAGAGACCCAGTACTTC. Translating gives CASSPDHQETQYF.

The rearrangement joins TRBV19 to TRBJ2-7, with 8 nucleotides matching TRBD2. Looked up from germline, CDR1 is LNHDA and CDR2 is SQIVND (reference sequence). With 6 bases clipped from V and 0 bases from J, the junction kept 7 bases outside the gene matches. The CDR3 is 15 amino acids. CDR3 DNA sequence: TGTGCCAGTAGACGGGGGGGAGCGAGCTCCTACGAGCAGTACTTC. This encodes CASRRGGASSYEQYF.

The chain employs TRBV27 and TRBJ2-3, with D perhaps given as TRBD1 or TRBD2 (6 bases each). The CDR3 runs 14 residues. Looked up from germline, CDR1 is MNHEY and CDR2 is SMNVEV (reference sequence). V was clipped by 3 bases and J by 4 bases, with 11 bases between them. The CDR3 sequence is CASSLGGAADTQYF. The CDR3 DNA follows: TGTGCCAGCAGTTTGGGGGGCGCGGCAGATACGCAGTATTTT.

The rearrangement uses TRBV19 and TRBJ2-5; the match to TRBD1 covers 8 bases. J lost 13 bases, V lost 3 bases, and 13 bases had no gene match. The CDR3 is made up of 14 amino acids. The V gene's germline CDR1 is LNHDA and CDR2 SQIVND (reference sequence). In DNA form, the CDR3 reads TGTGCCAGTAGTATCCCCCGACCGGGACAGGCGCGGTACTTC. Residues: CASSIPRPGQARYF.

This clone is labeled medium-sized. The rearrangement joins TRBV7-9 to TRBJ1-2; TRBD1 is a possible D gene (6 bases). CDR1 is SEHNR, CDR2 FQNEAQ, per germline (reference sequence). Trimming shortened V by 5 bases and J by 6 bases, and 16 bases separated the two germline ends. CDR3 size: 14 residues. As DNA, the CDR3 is TGTGCCAGCAGCAGACCCGGGACAACTCATGGCTACACCTTC. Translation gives CASSRPGTTHGYTF.

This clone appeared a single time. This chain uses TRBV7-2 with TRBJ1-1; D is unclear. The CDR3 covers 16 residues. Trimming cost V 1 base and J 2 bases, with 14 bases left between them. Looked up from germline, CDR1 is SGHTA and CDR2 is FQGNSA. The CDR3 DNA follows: TGTGCCAGCAGCTTAGTTGCTGGGGTAGTTAACACTGAAGCTTTCTTT. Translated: CASSLVAGVVNTEAFF.

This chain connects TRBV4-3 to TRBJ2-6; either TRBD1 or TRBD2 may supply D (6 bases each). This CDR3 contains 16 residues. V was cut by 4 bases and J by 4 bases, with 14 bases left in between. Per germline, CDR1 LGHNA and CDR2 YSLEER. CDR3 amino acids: CASSRWGAEGANVLTF. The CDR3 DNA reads TGCGCCAGCAGCCGGTGGGGGGCGGAGGGGGCCAACGTCCTGACTTTC.